This T cell receptor (beta chain) is drawn from a study of brain T cells in children with intractable seizures. Overall study findings and caveats: Patients' HCMV serostatus was unknown; virus specificity rests on CDR3 similarity alone.

Comments on this clone: What it binds is not known.

Some clones are missing from TCRdb's copy, which holds only in-frame ones; the method was immunoSEQ multiplex PCR. The sample includes about 340,000 clones, 93% of them seen just once. Regarding time point: blood from clinic visit 5 months post-surgery; TSC patient then seizure free. Only cases whose brain tissue showed the highest T cell transcript signatures were sequenced. This CDR3 is built from 14 residues. The junction had 6 bases not matched to a gene; V was cut back by 6 bases and J by 2 bases. The germline CDR1 and CDR2 sequences are SNHLY and FYNNEI. V gene TRBV2 combines with J gene TRBJ2-7; 8 positions match TRBD2. The TCR was taken from a boy younger than two with tuberous sclerosis and intractable seizures. The source material was peripheral blood, sampled less than 6 months after surgery. CDR3 sequence: CASRNGLAPYEQYF. As DNA, the CDR3 is TGTGCCAGCAGGAACGGACTAGCCCCCTACGAGCAGTACTTC.